This T cell receptor (beta chain) stems from a study of CD8 T cells in ankylosing spondylitis. Trimming cost V 5 bases and J 7 bases; bases outside gene matches: 17. The CDR3 spans 18 residues. CDR1 is SGHVS and CDR2 is FNYEAQ in the germline V gene. TCRdb recomputed calls from the 5' RACE reads with MiXCR, one row per CDR3 protein. The sample shows under 150,000 distinct CDR3 sequences, 9.3% of them seen only once. The sequencing input was blood, either unsorted or a sorted T cell fraction (not recorded which). The chain is built from TRBV7-6 and TRBJ2-4, with 10 bases lining up with TRBD2. The origin of this receptor is a male donor with ankylosing spondylitis or in good health (not recorded which). The CDR3 reads CASSAESVLAGISNIQYF. CDR3 coding DNA: TGTGCCAGCAGCGCCGAGAGCGTACTAGCGGGGATCAGTAACATTCAGTACTTC.